What follows are 18 T cell receptor beta chains derived from one specimen sequenced in a study of blood T cell repertoires in COVID-19. Assay used: immunoSEQ multiplex PCR; TCRdb lists only in-frame clones, some missing. The sample includes about 120,000 clones, around four fifths of them seen just once. The sequenced sample was peripheral blood. These receptors came from a man aged 60 to 69 with acute or convalescent COVID-19.

This chain uses TRBV6-5 with TRBJ1-2; 8 bases agree with TRBD1. The CDR3 has 15 residues. Germline CDR1 MNHEY, CDR2 SVGAGI. J gave up 4 bases and V 2 bases, and 6 bases lay outside the gene matches. The CDR3 sequence is CASSYGQGIFYGYTF. DNA of the CDR3: TGTGCCAGCAGTTACGGACAGGGCATCTTCTATGGCTACACCTTC.

V is TRBV28 and J is TRBJ2-6; 8 bases fit TRBD1. The length of the CDR3 is 17 residues. From germline, CDR1 is MDHEN and CDR2 SYDVKM. Unmatched junction bases numbered 7, after V lost 6 bases and J lost 0 bases. CDR3 nucleotide sequence: TGTGCCAGCAGCCCGACAGGGGCTAGCTCTGGGGCCAACGTCCTGACTTTC. Its protein product is CASSPTGASSGANVLTF.

This clone occurred a few times. The CDR3 bases are TGTGCCAGCTCACCTAAGCATGTGAGGAACACCGGGGAGCTGTTTTTT. It translates to CASSPKHVRNTGELFF. V gene TRBV18 combines with J gene TRBJ2-2; D remains ambiguous. The CDR3 is 16 residues long. Trimming pared 3 bases from V and 1 base from J, leaving 12 bases between. The germline gives CDR1 KGHSH, CDR2 LQKENI.

This clone was seen only once. The chain is built from TRBV7-3 and TRBJ1-1; D call uncertain. Germline assignment: CDR1 SGHTA and CDR2 FQGTGA. Trimming cost V 3 bases and J 1 base, with 9 bases left between them. The CDR3 is 14 residues long. The DNA for the CDR3 is TGTGCCAGCAGCTTTACCGGTAGGAACACTGAAGCTTTCTTT. Its translation: CASSFTGRNTEAFF.

This chain uses TRBV10-3 with TRBJ2-1, with D possibly TRBD1 on 5 matching bases. The V and J ends lost 3 bases and 9 bases respectively, with 9 bases between them. CDR3 size: 12 residues. The germline V gene has CDR1 ENHRY and CDR2 SYGVKD. The CDR3 is CAISEQGAEQFF. The CDR3 DNA sequence: TGTGCCATCAGTGAACAAGGGGCTGAGCAGTTCTTC.

The CDR3 reads CASSEGSGAGPGHGYTF. CDR3 in DNA: TGTGCCAGCAGTGAAGGATCTGGGGCCGGGCCCGGACATGGCTACACCTTC. The V gene is TRBV6-1, the J gene TRBJ1-2, with D possibly being TRBD1 (5 bases). The length of the CDR3 is 17 residues. Trimming left V 1 base short and J 6 bases short, with 21 bases between. Germline V gene data show CDR1 as MNHNS and CDR2 as SASEGT.

With respect to this clone: It is unclear where the CDR3 begins or ends on the DNA, so no DNA is shown, and the CDR3 is as TCRdb lists it. Other DNA sequences in the same sample also yield this CDR3. V gene TRBV5-1 combines with J gene TRBJ2-5; TRBD1, the D gene given by the table, was not confirmed from the DNA. The CDR3 contains 14 residues when both ends are counted. Germline V lookup: CDR1 SGHRS, CDR2 YFSETQ. The CDR3 spells CASSFGQGGETQYF.

The V gene is TRBV2, the J gene TRBJ2-1; TRBD1 is a possible D gene (6 bases). Deletions cut 8 bases from V and 9 bases from J, with 23 bases between. CDR1 is SNHLY, CDR2 FYNNEI, per germline. CDR3 length equals 15 residues. The CDR3 bases are TGTGCCAGCGTCGATGACAGGTCTGGGTTGGTTGAGCAGTTCTTC. Protein sequence: CASVDDRSGLVEQFF. The variable domain in full, with the rest retrieved from reference TRBV2 and TRBJ2-1, is EPEVTQTPSHQVTQMGQEVILRCVPISNHLYFYWYRQILGQKVEFLVSFYNNEISEKSEIFDDQFSVERPDGSNFTLKIRSTKLEDSAMYFCASVDDRSGLVEQFFGPGTRLTVL.

The chain combines TRBV28 with TRBJ1-4; D remains unclear. The CDR3 is made up of 12 amino acids. The V end was cut by 7 bases, the J end by 8 bases, with 11 bases between. Germline V lookup: CDR1 MDHEN, CDR2 SYDVKM. CDR3: CASKFKPEKLFF. For the CDR3, the DNA is TGTGCCAGCAAGTTCAAGCCGGAAAAACTGTTTTTT.

This chain links TRBV7-2 with TRBJ1-1, with D tentatively TRBD1 (5 bases). Germline assignment: CDR1 SGHTA and CDR2 FQGNSA. This CDR3 has 15 amino acids. The V and J ends lost 6 bases and 3 bases respectively, with 17 bases between them. The CDR3 here is CASRKSGKSDTEAFF. CDR3 coding DNA: TGTGCCAGCAGGAAATCAGGGAAAAGCGACACTGAAGCTTTCTTT.

The chain joins TRBV5-6 to TRBJ1-2; D not resolved. Germline-derived CDR1 and CDR2 are SGHDT and YYEEEE. The CDR3 length is 13 residues. V was shortened by 0 bases and J by 2 bases, with 5 bases between the two germline ends. CDR3 bases: TGTGCCAGCAGCTTGGAACAGAACTATGGCTACACCTTC. Its translation is CASSLEQNYGYTF.

CDR3 DNA sequence: TGCGCCAGCAGCGTAGGAGGGCCAAACAATGAGCAGTTCTTC. The encoded protein is CASSVGGPNNEQFF. The chain employs TRBV5-1 and TRBJ2-1; tentatively, D is TRBD2 (6 bases). Trimming cost V 4 bases and J 5 bases, with 13 bases left between them. The V gene's germline CDR1 is SGHRS and CDR2 YFSETQ. The CDR3 extends over 14 amino acids.

The rearrangement uses TRBV10-3 and TRBJ1-2; D is unclear. Germline V gene lookup returns CDR1 ENHRY and CDR2 SYGVKD. V lost 2 bases to trimming and J lost 4 bases, with 14 bases between them. The CDR3 is 15 amino acids. CDR3 in amino acids: CAISESAGERYGYTF. The CDR3 nucleotides are TGTGCCATCAGTGAGAGCGCGGGAGAGCGCTATGGCTACACCTTC.

This sequence joins TRBV10-3 and TRBJ2-7; 10 bases are a match to TRBD1. V was clipped by 10 bases and J by 4 bases; unmatched bases: 1. The CDR3 spans 11 residues. Germline-derived CDR1 and CDR2 are ENHRY and SYGVKD. The CDR3 is CATGQGYEQYF. The CDR3 DNA reads as TGTGCCACGGGACAGGGGTACGAGCAGTACTTC.

V gene TRBV5-8 combines with J gene TRBJ2-2; weak D call: TRBD2 (6 bases). This CDR3 is 15 amino acids long. With 4 bases removed from V and 3 bases from J, the gap between germline ends came to 13 bases. Germline V gene sequence: CDR1 SGHTS, CDR2 YDEGEE. This chain's CDR3 is CASSHSGRYTGELFF. In DNA, the CDR3 is TGTGCCAGCAGCCATTCAGGGAGGTACACCGGGGAGCTGTTTTTT.

A remark on this clone: The same CDR3 also results from other DNA sequences found in this sample. J is TRBJ2-3 and V is TRBV9; D unresolved. V dropped 0 bases and J dropped 0 bases, with 8 bases sitting between them. This CDR3 has 15 residues. Germline V gives CDR1 SGDLS, CDR2 YYNGEE. The CDR3 coding sequence is TGTGCCAGCAGCGTAGGAGGTAGCAGCACAGATACGCAGTATTTT. Translation gives CASSVGGSSTDTQYF. The full variable domain, its missing parts supplied by reference TRBV9 and TRBJ2-3, is DSGVTQTPKHLITATGQRVTLRCSPRSGDLSVYWYQQSLDQGLQFLIQYYNGEERAKGNILERFSAQQFPDLHSELNLSSLELGDSALYFCASSVGGSSTDTQYFGPGTRLTVL.

The chain uses TRBV7-6 and TRBJ2-7; 7 bases match TRBD2. V gave up 1 base and J gave up 6 bases; unmatched junction bases: 12. CDR1 is SGHVS, CDR2 FNYEAQ, per germline. The CDR3 loop spans 16 amino acids. The CDR3 DNA is TGTGCCAGCAGCTTAGGGGAGACTAGCCGGGGGTTCGAGCAGTACTTC. It translates to CASSLGETSRGFEQYF.

The J gene is TRBJ1-1, the V gene TRBV7-3; TRBD1 is a possible D gene (5 bases). Trimming shortened V by 2 bases and J by 7 bases, and 14 bases separated the two germline ends. CDR3 size: 14 residues. In germline, CDR1 is SGHTA, CDR2 FQGTGA. The CDR3 bases are TGTGCCAGCAGCTTATCGCGGGGAGACAGTGAAGCTTTCTTT. It encodes CASSLSRGDSEAFF.